This TCR beta chain derives from a study of human T cells and chemical hapten exposure. Study in general: Sensitization was performed using 2% DPC on a roughly 2 cm by roughly 2 cm upper inner arm skin site. Variation in per-sample TCR yields came mainly from small pooled library volume differences.

This clonotype has more than one count but fewer than ten. TCRdb reanalysed the RACE reads using MiXCR and keeps one entry per CDR3 protein. Of more than 100,000 distinct CDR3 sequences in the sample, around 15% are singletons; the top ten hold over 0.85%. The V gene's germline CDR1 is SGHNT and CDR2 YENEEA. This CDR3 is built from 15 residues. V was trimmed by 5 bases and J by 4 bases, leaving 14 bases between them. Time point given: patch test 1, 2 weeks after DPC sensitization. Treatment indicated: therapeutic diphenylcyclopropenone sensitization with weekly scalp DPC. Alopecia patients between 18 and 70 years old and suitable for DPC were used as donors.

The clonotype comes from a man in his late teens or twenties with alopecia areata. Some clones in this sample may be carry-over from other donors' samples. The chain is built from TRBV11-3 and TRBJ2-2; perhaps TRBD2 as D (6 bases). The sequencing here drew on whole blood, taken in connection with sensitization to the hapten diphenylcyclopropenone (DPC). CDR3 protein: CASSPRRGTTGELFF. CDR3 DNA: TGTGCCAGCAGCCCCCGGAGGGGAACCACCGGGGAGCTGTTTTTT.